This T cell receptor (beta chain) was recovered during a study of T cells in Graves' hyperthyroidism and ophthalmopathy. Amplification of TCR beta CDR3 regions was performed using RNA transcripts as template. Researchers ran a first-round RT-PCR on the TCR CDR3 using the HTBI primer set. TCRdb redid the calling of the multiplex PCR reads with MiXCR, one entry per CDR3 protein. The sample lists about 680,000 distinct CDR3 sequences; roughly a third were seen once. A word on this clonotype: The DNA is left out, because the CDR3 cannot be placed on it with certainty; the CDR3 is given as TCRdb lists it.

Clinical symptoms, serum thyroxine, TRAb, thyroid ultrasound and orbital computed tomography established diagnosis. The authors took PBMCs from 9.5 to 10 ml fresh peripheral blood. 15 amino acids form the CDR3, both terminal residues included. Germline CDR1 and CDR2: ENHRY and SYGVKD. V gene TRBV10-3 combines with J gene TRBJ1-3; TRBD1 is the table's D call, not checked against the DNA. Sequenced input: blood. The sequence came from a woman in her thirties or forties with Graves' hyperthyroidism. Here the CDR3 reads CGVASSVGHGNTVYF.